One and the same sample provided the 9 T cell receptor beta chains below, sequenced in a study of radiation and T cells in renal cell carcinoma. The data were produced by immunoSEQ multiplex PCR, yet TCRdb's version contains in-frame clones alone and is incomplete. Of approximately 140,000 clones listed, about 85% were seen once; the top ten hold around 4.1%. Noted time point: baseline pretreatment blood. The treatment here: 15 Gy SBRT to primary tumor, nephrectomy 4 weeks later. Specimen: blood, collected from a patient whose treatment included radiotherapy and nephrectomy. These receptors were obtained from a woman in her seventies with renal cell carcinoma.

This clone was counted between two and nine times. The CDR3 coding sequence is TGTGCCTGGAGTGCGGGGGGACAGGGGTACTCACCCCTCCACTTT. Encoded protein: CAWSAGGQGYSPLHF. V is TRBV30 and J is TRBJ1-6; TRBD1 aligns across 10 bases. CDR3 length equals 15 residues. Germline V CDR1 and CDR2: GTSNPN, SVGIG (reference sequence). Losses at the gene ends were 1 base for V and 10 bases for J; bases not matched to a gene: 7.

This clone was picked up one time. CDR3 sequence (DNA): TGTGCCAGCAGCTCTAGCGGGGGGTATACGCAGTATTTT. Translation gives CASSSSGGYTQYF. This sequence joins TRBV7-6 and TRBJ2-3; 11 bases agree with TRBD2. Trimming took 4 bases from V and 7 from J; bases not matched to a gene: 1. The CDR3 runs to 13 residues. CDR1 is SGHVS, CDR2 FNYEAQ, per germline.

The V call is TRBV27, the J call TRBJ2-7; TRBD2 matches at 7 bases. Germline V gene lookup returns CDR1 MNHEY and CDR2 SMNVEV (reference sequence). CDR3 length equals 11 residues. Germline trimming cut 10 bases from V and 9 bases from J; bases unmatched to any gene: 9. The CDR3 spells CATRTGRAQYF. CDR3 sequence (DNA): TGTGCCACCCGGACGGGGAGGGCGCAGTACTTC.

The chain combines TRBV9 with TRBJ2-2; D is ambiguous. V was shortened by 6 bases and J by 7 bases, with 22 bases between the two germline ends. CDR1 SGDLS and CDR2 YYNGEE come from the germline V gene. The CDR3 contains 16 residues. CDR3 region: CASTLESTFGLGELFF. The DNA of the CDR3 is TGTGCCAGCACGTTGGAGTCTACATTTGGTCTCGGGGAGCTGTTTTTT.

The chain links TRBV19 to TRBJ1-5; TRBD1 is a possible D gene (5 bases). CDR1 and CDR2 (germline): LNHDA, SQIVND (reference sequence). The CDR3 extends over 14 amino acids. V was shortened by 3 bases and J by 6 bases, with 12 bases between the two germline ends. CDR3 bases: TGTGCCAGTAGTATCCCAGGGATGGTTCAGCCCCAGCATTTT. This sequence encodes CASSIPGMVQPQHF.

Details on this clone: This sample includes further DNA sequences coding for the same CDR3. The chain carries TRBV6-5 and TRBJ1-5; TRBD1 is a possible D gene (5 bases). This CDR3 has 15 amino acids. The germline gives CDR1 MNHEY, CDR2 SVGAGI. V was trimmed by 2 bases and J by 5 bases, leaving 13 bases between them. The DNA of the CDR3 is TGTGCCAGCAGTTACACAGGAGGCGGCGATCAGCCCCAGCATTTT. This codes for CASSYTGGGDQPQHF.

This clone has only one observation. Written as DNA, the CDR3 is TGTGCCAGCAGCTCAGGGGGCACTAATGAAAAACTGTTTTTT. It yields the protein CASSSGGTNEKLFF. The V and J genes are TRBV7-2 and TRBJ1-4, with TRBD1 matching over 8 bases. Per germline, CDR1 SGHTA and CDR2 FQGNSA. The CDR3 runs 14 residues. Unmatched junction bases numbered 0, after V lost 4 bases and J lost 2 bases.

The V and J genes are TRBV4-3 and TRBJ1-4; TRBD1 matches 10 bases. The V and J ends lost 2 bases and 6 bases, in that order; junction bases with no gene match: 3. Germline values: CDR1 LGHNA, CDR2 YSLEER. The CDR3 covers 15 residues. DNA for the CDR3: TGCGCCAGCAGCCAATTAGGGACAGGGGATGAAAAACTGTTTTTT. Translated: CASSQLGTGDEKLFF.

The gene calls are TRBV6-5 and TRBJ2-3; maybe TRBD2 (6 bases). Trimming pared 3 bases from V and 7 bases from J, leaving 20 bases between. The CDR3 covers 16 residues. Per the germline V gene, CDR1 is MNHEY and CDR2 is SVGAGI. This CDR3 is CASSYIGLTEGYTQYF. The DNA for the CDR3 is TGTGCCAGCAGTTATATCGGATTAACGGAGGGGTATACGCAGTATTTT.